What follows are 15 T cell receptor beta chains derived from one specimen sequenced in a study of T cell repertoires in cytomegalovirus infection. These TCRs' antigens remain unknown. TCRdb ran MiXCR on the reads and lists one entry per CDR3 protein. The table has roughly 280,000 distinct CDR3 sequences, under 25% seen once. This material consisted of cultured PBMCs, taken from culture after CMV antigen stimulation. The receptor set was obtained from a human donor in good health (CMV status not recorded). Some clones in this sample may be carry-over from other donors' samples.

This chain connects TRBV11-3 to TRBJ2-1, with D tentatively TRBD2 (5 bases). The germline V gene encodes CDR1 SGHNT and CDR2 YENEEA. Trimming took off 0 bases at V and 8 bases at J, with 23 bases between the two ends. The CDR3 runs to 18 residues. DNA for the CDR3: TGTGCCAGCAGCTTAGATGGAACCACGGGGTTTAGTGTGGATGAGCAGTTCTTC. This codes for CASSLDGTTGFSVDEQFF.

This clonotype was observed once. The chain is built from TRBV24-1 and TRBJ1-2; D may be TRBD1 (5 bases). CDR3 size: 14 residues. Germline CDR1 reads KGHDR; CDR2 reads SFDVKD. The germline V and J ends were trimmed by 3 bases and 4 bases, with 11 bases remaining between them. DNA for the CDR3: TGTGCCACCAGTGATCTAGATGGGGGCTATGGCTACACCTTC. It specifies CATSDLDGGYGYTF.

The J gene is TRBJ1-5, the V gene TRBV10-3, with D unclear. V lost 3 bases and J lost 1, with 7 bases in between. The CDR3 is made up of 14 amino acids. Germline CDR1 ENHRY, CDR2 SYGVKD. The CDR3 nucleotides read TGTGCCATCAGTGATCTACGGAGCAATCAGCCCCAGCATTTT. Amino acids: CAISDLRSNQPQHF.

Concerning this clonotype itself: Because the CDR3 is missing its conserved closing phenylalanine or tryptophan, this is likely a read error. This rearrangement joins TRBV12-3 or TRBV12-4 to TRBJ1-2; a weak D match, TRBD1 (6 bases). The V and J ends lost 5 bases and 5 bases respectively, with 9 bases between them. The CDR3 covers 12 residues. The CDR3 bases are TGTGCCAGCAGTCTACAGGGATATGGCTACACCTCC. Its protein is CASSLQGYGYTS.

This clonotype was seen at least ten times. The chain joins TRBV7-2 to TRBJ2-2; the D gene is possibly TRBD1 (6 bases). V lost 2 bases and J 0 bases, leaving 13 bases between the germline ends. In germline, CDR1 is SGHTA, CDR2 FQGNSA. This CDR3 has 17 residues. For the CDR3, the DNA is TGTGCCAGCAGCTTAAGCGGCAGGGGCGCGAACACCGGGGAGCTGTTTTTT. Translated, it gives CASSLSGRGANTGELFF. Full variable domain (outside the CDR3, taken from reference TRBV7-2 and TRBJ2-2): GAGVSQSPSNKVTEKGKDVELRCDPISGHTALYWYRQSLGQGLEFLIYFQGNSAPDKSGLPSDRFSAERTGGSVSTLTIQRTQQEDSAVYLCASSLSGRGANTGELFFGEGSRLTVL.

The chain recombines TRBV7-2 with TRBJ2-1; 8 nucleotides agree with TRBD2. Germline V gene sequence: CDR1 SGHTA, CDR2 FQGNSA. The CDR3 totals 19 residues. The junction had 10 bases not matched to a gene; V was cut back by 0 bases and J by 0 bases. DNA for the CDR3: TGTGCCAGCAGCTTAGCCTTTAGCGGGACTGCCAGCTCCTACAATGAGCAGTTCTTC. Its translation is CASSLAFSGTASSYNEQFF.

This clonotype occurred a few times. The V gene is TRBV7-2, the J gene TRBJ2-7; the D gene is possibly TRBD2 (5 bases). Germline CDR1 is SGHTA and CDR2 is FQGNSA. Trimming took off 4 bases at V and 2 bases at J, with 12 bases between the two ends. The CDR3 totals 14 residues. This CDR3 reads CASSSYGVAYEQYV. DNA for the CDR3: TGTGCCAGCAGCTCGTACGGGGTCGCCTACGAGCAGTACGTC.

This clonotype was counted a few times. DNA of the CDR3: TGTGCCAGCAGTTTGGCGGGACTAGCATCAGATACGCAGTATTTT. Its protein product is CASSLAGLASDTQYF. The chain employs TRBV12-3 or TRBV12-4 and TRBJ2-3; TRBD2 agrees at 9 bases. The V segment lost 3 bases and the J segment 4 bases; nucleotides outside the gene matches: 5. The CDR3 is 15 residues long.

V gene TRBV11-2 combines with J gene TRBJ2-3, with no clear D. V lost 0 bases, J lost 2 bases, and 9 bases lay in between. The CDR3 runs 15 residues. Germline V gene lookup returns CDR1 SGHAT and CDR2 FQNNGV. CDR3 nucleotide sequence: TGTGCCAGCAGCTTAGAGGCCAGCTACACAGATACGCAGTATTTT. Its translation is CASSLEASYTDTQYF.

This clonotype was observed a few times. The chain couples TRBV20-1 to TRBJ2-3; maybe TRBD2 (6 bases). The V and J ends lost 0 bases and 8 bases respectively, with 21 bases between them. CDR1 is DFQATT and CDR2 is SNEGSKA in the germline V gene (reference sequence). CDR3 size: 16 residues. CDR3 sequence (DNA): TGCAGTGCTAGAGACCAGGAAGGTGGGGGGTATTTTACGCAGTATTTT. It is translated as CSARDQEGGGYFTQYF.

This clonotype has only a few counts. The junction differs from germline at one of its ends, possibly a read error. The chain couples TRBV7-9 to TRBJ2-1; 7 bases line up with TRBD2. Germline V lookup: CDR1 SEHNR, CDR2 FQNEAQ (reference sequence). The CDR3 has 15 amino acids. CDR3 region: CASSLASGVDNEQFF. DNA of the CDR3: TGTGCCAGCAGCCTAGCTAGCGGAGTAGACAATGAGCAGTTCTTC.

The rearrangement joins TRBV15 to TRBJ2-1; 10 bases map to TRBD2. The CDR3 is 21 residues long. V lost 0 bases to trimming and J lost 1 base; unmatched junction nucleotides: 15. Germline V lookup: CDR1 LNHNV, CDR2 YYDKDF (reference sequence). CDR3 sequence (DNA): TGTGCCACCAGCAGAGATGGAGAAGGGACTAGCGACTCCGGGTCCTACAATGAGCAGTTCTTC. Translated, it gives CATSRDGEGTSDSGSYNEQFF. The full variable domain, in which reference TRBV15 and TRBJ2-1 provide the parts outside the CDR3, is DAMVIQNPRYQVTQFGKPVTLSCSQTLNHNVMYWYQQKSSQAPKLLFHYYDKDFNNEADTPDNFQSRRPNTSFCFLDIRSPGLGDTAMYLCATSRDGEGTSDSGSYNEQFFGPGTRLTVL.

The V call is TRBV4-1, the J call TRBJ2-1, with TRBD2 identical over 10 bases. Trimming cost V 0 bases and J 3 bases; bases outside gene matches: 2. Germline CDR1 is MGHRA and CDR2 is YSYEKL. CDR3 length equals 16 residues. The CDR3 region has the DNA TGCGCCAGCAGCCAAGATAGGACTAGCGGCTACAATGAGCAGTTCTTC. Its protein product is CASSQDRTSGYNEQFF.

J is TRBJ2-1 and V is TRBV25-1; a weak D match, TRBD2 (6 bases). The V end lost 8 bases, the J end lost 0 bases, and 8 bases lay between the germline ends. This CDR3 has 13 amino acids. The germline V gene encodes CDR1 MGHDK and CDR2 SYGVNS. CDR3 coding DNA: TGTGCCAGCCTCGGGAGCTCCTACAATGAGCAGTTCTTC. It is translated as CASLGSSYNEQFF.

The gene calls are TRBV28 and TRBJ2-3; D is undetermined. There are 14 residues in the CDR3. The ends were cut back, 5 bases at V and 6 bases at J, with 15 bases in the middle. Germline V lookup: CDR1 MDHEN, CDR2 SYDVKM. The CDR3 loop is CASSAPGTMDTQYF. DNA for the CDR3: TGTGCCAGCAGTGCTCCGGGCACGATGGATACGCAGTATTTT. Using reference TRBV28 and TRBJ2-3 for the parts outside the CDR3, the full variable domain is DVKVTQSSRYLVKRTGEKVFLECVQDMDHENMFWYRQDPGLGLRLIYFSYDVKMKEKGDIPEGYSVSREKKERFSLILESASTNQTSMYLCASSAPGTMDTQYFGPGTRLTVL.